This T cell receptor gamma chain is from a study of gamma-delta T cells after stem cell transplantation. TCRdb applied CATT to the RT-PCR reads for clone calling. The sample lists some 1,500 gamma-chain clones, about 20% seen once, with approximately 7.2% in the top ten. J lost 0 bases, V lost 5 bases, and 3 bases had no gene match. Per germline, CDR1 VENAVY and CDR2 YDSYNSRV. The CDR3 totals 14 residues. The TCR comes from a human donor. It is not recorded whose cells these are; they may come from a transplant donor. The sequenced material came from gamma-delta T cells. The chain recombines TRGV8 with TRGJP1. This CDR3 reads CATWAYTTGWFKIF. CDR3 sequence (DNA): TGTGCCACCTGGGCTTATACCACTGGTTGGTTCAAGATATTT.